Presented here are 28 T cell receptor beta chains from one specimen sequenced in a study of CD8 T cells in ankylosing spondylitis. TCRdb processed the 5' RACE reads anew with MiXCR; each CDR3 protein has one entry. The sample includes just over 350,000 distinct CDR3 sequences, approximately 20% of them seen just once. The specimen was blood, either unsorted or a sorted T cell fraction (not recorded which). The receptors shown here come from a male donor with ankylosing spondylitis or in good health (not recorded which).

The chain couples TRBV7-6 to TRBJ1-1; D unclear. The germline gives CDR1 SGHVS, CDR2 FNYEAQ. V was trimmed by 5 bases and J by 1 base, leaving 11 bases between them. The CDR3 totals 14 residues. The CDR3 is CASSPTWGNTEAFF. The CDR3, as DNA: TGTGCCAGCAGCCCGACTTGGGGGAACACTGAAGCTTTCTTT.

This clonotype appeared many times. CDR3 region: CASTRGTEHFGFF. CDR3 sequence (DNA): TGTGCCAGCACCCGGGGGACAGAACACTTCGGTTTCTTT. The rearrangement joins TRBV12-3 or TRBV12-4 to TRBJ1-1; 7 nucleotides align to TRBD1. CDR3 length: 13 amino acids. V lost 7 bases and J lost 13; bases outside the gene matches: 15.

This clonotype was recorded a few times. CDR3 loop: CACYGGANTGELFF. The CDR3, as DNA: TGTGCCTGTTACGGGGGGGCTAACACCGGGGAGCTGTTTTTT. This chain uses TRBV13 with TRBJ2-2, with 8 bases fitting TRBD2. The germline V gene has CDR1 PRHDT and CDR2 FYEKMQ (reference sequence). Trimming took 11 bases from V and 2 from J; bases not matched to a gene: 7. The CDR3 has 14 amino acids.

The chain is built from TRBV12-3 or TRBV12-4 and TRBJ2-5, with D possibly being TRBD1 (5 bases). This CDR3 is built from 13 residues. V was trimmed by 2 bases and J by 4 bases, leaving 8 bases between them. CDR3 sequence (DNA): TGTGCCAGCAGTTTAACAGGAACAGAGACCCAGTACTTC. It is translated as CASSLTGTETQYF.

The V call is TRBV29-1, the J call TRBJ2-5, with a tentative D call TRBD2 (6 bases). The CDR3 sequence is 11 residues long. In germline, CDR1 is SQVTM, CDR2 ANQGSEA. The V and J ends lost 8 bases and 4 bases respectively, with 11 bases between them. The CDR3: CSLFGGETQYF. DNA for the CDR3: TGCAGCCTCTTCGGGGGAGAGACCCAGTACTTC.

J is TRBJ2-7 and V is TRBV5-1; TRBD2 aligns across 11 bases. With 0 bases clipped from V and 4 bases from J, the junction kept 9 bases outside the gene matches. The V gene's germline CDR1 is SGHRS and CDR2 YFSETQ. The CDR3 runs to 17 residues. The CDR3 nucleotides are TGCGCCAGCAGCTTGGGTCTGGGACTAGCGGAGGGGTACGAGCAGTACTTC. Translating it yields CASSLGLGLAEGYEQYF.

The chain combines TRBV4-1 with TRBJ2-7, with TRBD2 matching 11 bases. Germline loops: CDR1 MGHRA, CDR2 YSYEKL. J was trimmed by 2 bases and V by 0 bases; bases with no gene match: 0. This CDR3 comprises 15 residues. Here the CDR3 DNA reads TGCGCCAGCAGCCAAGAGGGACTAGCGGCCTACGAGCAGTACTTC. Translated, it gives CASSQEGLAAYEQYF.

This clonotype was seen more than once but under ten times. This chain links TRBV4-1 with TRBJ1-5; no clear D. CDR3 size: 15 residues. V shed 1 base and J shed 0 bases, with 7 bases lying between them. Germline CDR1 MGHRA, CDR2 YSYEKL. CDR3 coding DNA: TGCGCCAGCAGCCAAGTCGTGGATAGCAATCAGCCCCAGCATTTT. Amino acids: CASSQVVDSNQPQHF.

This clonotype was detected only a few times. The chain has TRBV24-1 and TRBJ2-3; no clear D. The CDR3 extends over 14 amino acids. Trimming left V 4 bases short and J 2 bases short, with 9 bases between. Germline loops: CDR1 KGHDR, CDR2 SFDVKD. The CDR3 DNA reads as TGTGCCACCAGTGACAGGTTCTACACAGATACGCAGTATTTT. Protein product: CATSDRFYTDTQYF.

The rearrangement joins TRBV7-9 to TRBJ1-5, with a possible D match to TRBD1 (5 bases). The CDR3 contains 17 residues. V lost 1 base to trimming and J lost 3 bases, with 16 bases between them. In germline, CDR1 is SEHNR, CDR2 FQNEAQ (reference sequence). CDR3 bases: TGTGCCAGCAGCTTAGGGCTTGCGCAGGGAGTCAATCAGCCCCAGCATTTT. Amino acids: CASSLGLAQGVNQPQHF. The full variable domain, rest sourced from reference TRBV7-9 and TRBJ1-5, is DTGVSQNPRHKITKRGQNVTFRCDPISEHNRLYWYRQTLGQGPEFLTYFQNEAQLEKSRLLSDRFSAERPKGSFSTLEIQRTEQGDSAMYLCASSLGLAQGVNQPQHFGDGTRLSIL.

This clonotype turned up a few times. V is TRBV10-2 and J is TRBJ2-5; either TRBD1 or TRBD2 may fit D (5 bases each). The CDR3 spans 14 residues. Trimming removed 4 bases from V and 1 base from J, with 10 bases in between. The germline CDR1 and CDR2 sequences are WSHSY and SAAADI. CDR3 sequence reads: CASSGGPSQETQYF. Written as DNA, the CDR3 is TGCGCCAGCAGTGGGGGACCCTCCCAAGAGACCCAGTACTTC.

V gene TRBV12-3 or TRBV12-4 combines with J gene TRBJ2-1; no clear D gene. This CDR3 spans 13 amino acids. V was shortened by 9 bases and J by 2 bases, with 11 bases between the two germline ends. In nucleotides, the CDR3 is TGTGCCAGTCTCCATGCGGCCTACAATGAGCAGTTCTTC. It yields the protein CASLHAAYNEQFF.

V usage is TRBV12-3 or TRBV12-4 and J usage is TRBJ2-3; 9 nucleotides agree with TRBD1. The trim removed 5 bases at V and 5 bases at J, leaving 5 bases unmatched. CDR3 length equals 14 residues. As DNA, the CDR3 is TGTGCCAGCAGTCCTACAGGGGGCTTAGATACGCAGTATTTT. This gives the protein CASSPTGGLDTQYF.

This clonotype came up a few times. The gene calls are TRBV10-3 and TRBJ2-3; D is unclear. The V end was cut by 8 bases, the J end by 1 base, with 13 bases between. CDR1 is ENHRY, CDR2 SYGVKD, per germline. The CDR3 extends over 14 amino acids. The CDR3 is CAIAPDTRTDTQYF. The CDR3 nucleotides read TGTGCCATCGCCCCCGACACCCGCACAGATACGCAGTATTTT.

To note about this clonotype: Being one base from a much bigger clone, this may be a read error. The rearrangement joins TRBV2 to TRBJ2-3, with a tentative D call TRBD1 (6 bases). The CDR3 is 15 amino acids. Germline V gene sequence: CDR1 SNHLY, CDR2 FYNNEI. The CDR3 sequence is CASSDPTGSTGTQYF. CDR3 DNA sequence: TGTGCCAGCAGTGACCCGACAGGTAGCACAGGTACGCAGTATTTT.

This clonotype has more than one count but fewer than ten. In DNA form, the CDR3 reads TGTGCCAGCATGGGAGGAGCTAGCAATCAGCCCCAGCATTTT. Its protein product is CASMGGASNQPQHF. The V and J genes are TRBV6-1 and TRBJ1-5; D unresolved. Trimming took off 7 bases at V and 0 bases at J, with 10 bases between the two ends. The CDR3 loop spans 14 amino acids. Germline V gives CDR1 MNHNS, CDR2 SASEGT.

A few counts support this clonotype. The rearrangement uses TRBV7-9 and TRBJ2-1; possible D gene TRBD1, 6 bases. V lost 5 bases and J 8 bases, leaving 16 bases between the germline ends. There are 14 residues in the CDR3. Looked up from germline, CDR1 is SEHNR and CDR2 is FQNEAQ (reference sequence). The CDR3 nucleotides are TGTGCCAGCAGCCACCGGGACATAAGGCATGAGCAGTTCTTC. Protein sequence: CASSHRDIRHEQFF.

This clonotype was picked up many times. The chain links TRBV29-1 to TRBJ2-1, with 11 bases fitting TRBD1. This CDR3 contains 15 residues. Germline V gene data show CDR1 as SQVTM and CDR2 as ANQGSEA. With V trimmed by 7 bases and J by 8 bases, 13 bases remained unmatched. CDR3 loop: CSAEAGTGGFHEQFF. The CDR3, as DNA: TGCAGCGCAGAAGCGGGGACAGGGGGTTTCCATGAGCAGTTCTTC.

J is TRBJ2-5 and V is TRBV11-1; possibly TRBD1 or TRBD2 for D (5 bases each). The CDR3 covers 18 residues. Germline V gene lookup returns CDR1 SGHAT and CDR2 FQDESV (reference sequence). Trimming removed 3 bases from V and 0 bases from J, with 20 bases in between. In nucleotides, the CDR3 is TGTGCCAGCAGCTTGACGGGGCAAACCATCAATTACCAAGAGACCCAGTACTTC. Protein product: CASSLTGQTINYQETQYF.

This clonotype was detected a few times. The chain couples TRBV12-3 or TRBV12-4 to TRBJ2-1; TRBD1 is a possible D gene (6 bases). V lost 5 bases, J lost 1 base, and 12 bases lay in between. The CDR3 has 15 residues. Written as DNA, the CDR3 is TGTGCCAGCAGTCCTGTGGGGGCTTCCTACAATGAGCAGTTCTTC. Translating it yields CASSPVGASYNEQFF.

The chain links TRBV12-3 or TRBV12-4 to TRBJ2-1; D may match TRBD1 or TRBD2 (6 bases each). The germline V and J ends were trimmed by 7 bases and 5 bases, with 18 bases remaining between them. The CDR3 sequence is 15 residues long. The DNA for the CDR3 is TGTGCCAGCAAGAACGGGGGCCTAGCGAACAATGAGCAGTTCTTC. Its translation is CASKNGGLANNEQFF.

The rearrangement uses TRBV10-3 and TRBJ2-1; 7 bases are a match to TRBD2. V lost 8 bases to trimming and J lost 2 bases; unmatched junction nucleotides: 6. CDR3 length: 14 residues. From germline, CDR1 is ENHRY and CDR2 SYGVKD. Written as DNA, the CDR3 is TGTGCCATCGGGGGGGACTACCCCTACAATGAGCAGTTCTTC. It yields the protein CAIGGDYPYNEQFF.

The genes are TRBV11-2 and TRBJ2-7; D gene unclear. The germline CDR1 and CDR2 sequences are SGHAT and FQNNGV. The V gene lost 1 base and the J gene lost 0 bases, with 10 bases spanning the gap. The CDR3 has 15 amino acids. The CDR3 loop reads CASSLGVGLSYEQYF. DNA for the CDR3: TGTGCCAGCAGCTTAGGAGTAGGGCTCTCCTACGAGCAGTACTTC.

This clonotype turned up a few times. The V and J genes are TRBV20-1 and TRBJ2-1; 13 bases agree with TRBD2. Trimming removed 5 bases from V and 4 bases from J; junction bases left unmatched: 2. This CDR3 region has 14 residues. The germline V gene encodes CDR1 DFQATT and CDR2 SNEGSKA (reference sequence). CDR3 in DNA: TGCAGTGCTGAACTAGCGGGGGGGTACAATGAGCAGTTCTTC. Translated, it gives CSAELAGGYNEQFF.

This chain uses TRBV20-1 with TRBJ2-7; D is possibly TRBD1 or TRBD2 (5 bases each). The CDR3 runs to 14 residues. CDR1 DFQATT and CDR2 SNEGSKA come from the germline V gene (reference sequence). With 0 bases removed from V and 0 bases from J, the gap between germline ends came to 9 bases. CDR3 loop: CSARDRDGSYEQYF. CDR3 nucleotides: TGCAGTGCTAGAGATAGGGACGGCTCCTACGAGCAGTACTTC.

This clonotype was found many times. The chain recombines TRBV21-1 with TRBJ2-7; no DNA check was done on the table's D call, TRBD1. TRBV21-1 corresponds to a pseudogene. The CDR3 has 15 amino acids. The CDR3 sequence: CASSNRRDRVEEQYF. The CDR3 region has the DNA TGTGCCAGCAGCAACCGCCGGGACAGGGTCGAGGAGCAGTACTTC.

This sequence joins TRBV12-3 or TRBV12-4 and TRBJ2-1; weak D call: TRBD1 (6 bases). V was shortened by 3 bases and J by 0 bases, with 9 bases between the two germline ends. The CDR3 is 15 residues long. The chain's CDR3 is CASSFQGSSYNEQFF. The CDR3 DNA reads as TGTGCCAGCAGTTTTCAGGGGAGCTCCTACAATGAGCAGTTCTTC.

Only a few counts were recorded for this clonotype. The chain is built from TRBV28 and TRBJ2-1; a possible D gene is TRBD2 (7 bases). The germline V gene encodes CDR1 MDHEN and CDR2 SYDVKM. The germline V and J ends were trimmed by 1 base and 9 bases, with 16 bases remaining between them. The CDR3 has 15 amino acids. CDR3 DNA sequence: TGTGCCAGCAGTTTATTACGGGGGGCGGTAGGTGAGCAGTTCTTC. Residues: CASSLLRGAVGEQFF.